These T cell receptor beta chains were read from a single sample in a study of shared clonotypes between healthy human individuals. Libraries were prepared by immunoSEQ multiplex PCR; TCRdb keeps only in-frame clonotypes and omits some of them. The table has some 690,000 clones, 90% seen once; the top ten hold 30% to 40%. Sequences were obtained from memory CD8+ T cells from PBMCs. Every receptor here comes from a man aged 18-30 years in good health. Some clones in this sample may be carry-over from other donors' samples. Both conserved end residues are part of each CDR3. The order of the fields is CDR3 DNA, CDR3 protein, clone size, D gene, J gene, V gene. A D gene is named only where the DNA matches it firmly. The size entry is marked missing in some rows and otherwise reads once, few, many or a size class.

TGTGCCAGCAGTTTCTACGGGAGTCACAATGAGCAGTTCTTC,CASSFYGSHNEQFF,.,.,TRBJ2-1,TRBV28
TGTGCCAGCAGTGAAGGGGGACTAGGCTACGAGCAGTACTTC,CASSEGGLGYEQYF,.,TRBD2,TRBJ2-7,TRBV6-1
TGTGCCAGCAGTCCCCACAGGGAACCATCCGGGGAGCTGTTTTTT,CASSPHREPSGELFF,few,.,TRBJ2-2,TRBV6-4
TGTGCCAGCAGTTATGTCAACAGGGCCAACTATGGCTACACCTTC,CASSYVNRANYGYTF,.,.,TRBJ1-2,TRBV28
TGTGCCAGCAGCCAAGACCGGACAGCCGAGCAGTACTTC,CASSQDRTAEQYF,.,.,TRBJ2-7,TRBV16
TGTGCCAGCAGCTGGGGGCAGAGCAATCAGCCCCAGCATTTT,CASSWGQSNQPQHF,.,.,TRBJ1-5,TRBV5-8
TGTGCCAGTAGCGTCAGGGGTCCCGCCTACAATGAGCAGTTCTTC,CASSVRGPAYNEQFF,.,.,TRBJ2-1,TRBV19
TGTGCCAGCAGCCTCTCCGTGGGCTTAGTCAGTGAAGCTTTCTTT,CASSLSVGLVSEAFF,.,.,TRBJ1-1,TRBV7-9
TGTGCCAGCAGCACACATTCGGGGGCATACGAGCAGTACTTC,CASSTHSGAYEQYF,.,.,TRBJ2-7,TRBV27
TGTGCCTGGAGCCCTCGAGAGAGGACTGAAGCTTTCTTT,CAWSPRERTEAFF,.,.,TRBJ1-1,TRBV30
TGCGCCAGCAGCGGTGGGGTTACAGGGATTCCTGGGCCTGAAGCTTTCTTT,CASSGGVTGIPGPEAFF,.,.,TRBJ1-1,TRBV5-1
TGTGCCAGCAGCTTCCGGGACAGGGTTGCCACTGAAGCTTTCTTT,CASSFRDRVATEAFF,.,TRBD1,TRBJ1-1,TRBV5-8
TGTGCCAGCAGCCCTACAGGGCCCGGGGAGCTGTTTTTT,CASSPTGPGELFF,.,.,TRBJ2-2,TRBV7-3
TGTGCCAGCAGTTACTCGAGCCACGAGCAGTACTTC,CASSYSSHEQYF,.,.,TRBJ2-7,TRBV6-8
TGCGCCAGCAGCCCCGCATGGGAAAATTCACCCCTCCACTTT,CASSPAWENSPLHF,.,.,TRBJ1-6,TRBV4-3
TGCGCCAGCAGCTTGGTTACAGTTTACCAAGAGACCCAGTACTTC,CASSLVTVYQETQYF,once,.,TRBJ2-5,TRBV5-1
TGTGCCAGCTCACAACAGGGCATGGAAAGCAATCAGCCCCAGCATTTT,CASSQQGMESNQPQHF,.,.,TRBJ1-5,TRBV18
TGTGCCAGCAGCGCGGAGGTAGCGGGAGCCCCAGAGACCCAGTACTTC,CASSAEVAGAPETQYF,.,TRBD2,TRBJ2-5,TRBV9
TGTGCCAGCAGTTCGGGACTTGCCTCGAGTCTAGAGCAGTACTTC,CASSSGLASSLEQYF,.,.,TRBJ2-7,TRBV28
TGTGCCAGCAGTGTGGACTATTACGAGCAGTACTTC,CASSVDYYEQYF,.,.,TRBJ2-7,TRBV25-1
TGTGCCAGCAGGTCAGGGGTCCAGTACTTC,CASRSGVQYF,.,.,TRBJ2-5,TRBV6-5
TGTGCCAGCAGCTTGGACAGGGGAAGGAGGAATGAGCAGTTCTTC,CASSLDRGRRNEQFF,.,TRBD1,TRBJ2-1,TRBV7-3
TGTGCCAGCTGTCGGCTCTACGAGCAGTACTTC,CASCRLYEQYF,.,.,TRBJ2-7,TRBV28
TGTGCCAGCAGTGGTTTCCCGGACTACGAGCAGTACTTC,CASSGFPDYEQYF,.,.,TRBJ2-7,TRBV6-1
TGCGCCAGCAGCCCGGACAGGTCCTACAATGAGCAGTTCTTC,CASSPDRSYNEQFF,.,TRBD1,TRBJ2-1,TRBV5-1
TGTGCCAGCAGCGTAGGGGGTAGCAATCAGCCCCAGCATTTT,CASSVGGSNQPQHF,.,.,TRBJ1-5,TRBV9
TGTGCCAGTAGTATGCGACGGCGGGGCTCCTACGAGCAGTACTTC,CASSMRRRGSYEQYF,.,.,TRBJ2-7,TRBV19
TGTGCCACCAGCAGAGAATGGGCCACTGGGTACGAGCAGTACTTC,CATSREWATGYEQYF,.,.,TRBJ2-7,TRBV15
TGTGCCAGCAGCGGAGGACAGGGGAACACCGGGGAGCTGTTTTTT,CASSGGQGNTGELFF,.,TRBD1,TRBJ2-2,TRBV9
TGTGCCAGCACTAGCGGAGCCTACGAGCAGTACTTC,CASTSGAYEQYF,.,TRBD2,TRBJ2-7,TRBV5-6
TGTGCCAGCAGCCTGGGACAGGGGGTGACTGAAGCTTTCTTT,CASSLGQGVTEAFF,.,TRBD1,TRBJ1-1,TRBV16
TGTGCCAGCAGCCCTTGGGGGAGGGCCAGCGACGAGCAGTACTTC,CASSPWGRASDEQYF,.,TRBD2,TRBJ2-7,TRBV9
TGTGCCAGCAGATCTGGCCCCTACGAGCAGTACTTC,CASRSGPYEQYF,many,.,TRBJ2-7,TRBV11-2
TGTGCCAGCAGCCTACGACAGGGAACACCTAGCACAGATACGCAGTATTTT,CASSLRQGTPSTDTQYF,.,TRBD1,TRBJ2-3,TRBV7-2
TGTGCCAGCAGTTTATGGGGGCCCGAGACCCAGTACTTC,CASSLWGPETQYF,.,.,TRBJ2-5,TRBV28
TGTGCCAGCAGTTTCATAACGTCTAGCGGGATCCATGAGCAGTTCTTC,CASSFITSSGIHEQFF,.,TRBD2,TRBJ2-1,TRBV27
TGTGCCAGAAGTTACAGACCGGGACTAGCGGAACACAATGAGCAGTTCTTC,CARSYRPGLAEHNEQFF,.,TRBD2,TRBJ2-1,TRBV5-3
TGCGCCAGCAGCGAAGCGAACACTGAAGCTTTCTTT,CASSEANTEAFF,.,.,TRBJ1-1,TRBV5-1
TGTGCCAGCAGCCCACCGGAAGCTAACTATGGCTACACCTTC,CASSPPEANYGYTF,.,.,TRBJ1-2,TRBV7-9
TGCGCCAGCAGCTTGGATTGGGACAGCTCCTACGAGCAGTACTTC,CASSLDWDSSYEQYF,.,TRBD1,TRBJ2-7,TRBV5-1
TGTGCCAGCAGTACGGACAGAAGTATGAACACTGAAGCTTTCTTT,CASSTDRSMNTEAFF,.,.,TRBJ1-1,TRBV6-5
TGTGCCAGCGCGCAGCGATACAATGAGCAGTTCTTC,CASAQRYNEQFF,.,.,TRBJ2-1,TRBV27
TGTGCCAGCAGCGAGAAATTAGCGGGAGGGGTTAATGAGCAGTTCTTC,CASSEKLAGGVNEQFF,.,TRBD2,TRBJ2-1,TRBV9
TGTGCCAGCAGCTTCGGACAGGGATCCTATGGCTACACCTTC,CASSFGQGSYGYTF,.,TRBD1,TRBJ1-2,TRBV7-9
TGCGCCAGCAGCCAAGATCGATCCCTAGGAGGCGATGGCTACACCTTC,CASSQDRSLGGDGYTF,.,.,TRBJ1-2,TRBV4-3
TGTGCCAGCCCCTCGGGGGAAGGGGTGAACACTGAAGCTTTCTTT,CASPSGEGVNTEAFF,.,.,TRBJ1-1,TRBV28
TGTGCCAGCACCGCCGGGGGATTGAACATTCAGTACTTC,CASTAGGLNIQYF,.,.,TRBJ2-4,TRBV27